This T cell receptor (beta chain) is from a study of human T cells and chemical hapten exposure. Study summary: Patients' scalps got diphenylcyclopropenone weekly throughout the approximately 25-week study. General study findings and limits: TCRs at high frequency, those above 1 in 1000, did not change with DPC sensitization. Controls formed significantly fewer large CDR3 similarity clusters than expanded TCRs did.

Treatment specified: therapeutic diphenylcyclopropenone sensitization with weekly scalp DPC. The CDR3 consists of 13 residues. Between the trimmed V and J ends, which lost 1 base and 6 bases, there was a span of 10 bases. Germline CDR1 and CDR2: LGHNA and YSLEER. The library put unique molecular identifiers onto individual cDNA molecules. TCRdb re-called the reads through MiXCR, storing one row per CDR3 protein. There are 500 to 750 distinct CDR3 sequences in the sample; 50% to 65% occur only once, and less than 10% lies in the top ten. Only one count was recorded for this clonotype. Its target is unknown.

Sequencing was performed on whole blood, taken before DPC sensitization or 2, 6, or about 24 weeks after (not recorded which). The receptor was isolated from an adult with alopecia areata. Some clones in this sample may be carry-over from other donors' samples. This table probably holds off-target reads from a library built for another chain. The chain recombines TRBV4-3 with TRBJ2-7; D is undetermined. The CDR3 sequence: CASSQVTFAEQYF. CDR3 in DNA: TGCGCCAGCAGCCAAGTGACCTTCGCCGAGCAGTACTTC.